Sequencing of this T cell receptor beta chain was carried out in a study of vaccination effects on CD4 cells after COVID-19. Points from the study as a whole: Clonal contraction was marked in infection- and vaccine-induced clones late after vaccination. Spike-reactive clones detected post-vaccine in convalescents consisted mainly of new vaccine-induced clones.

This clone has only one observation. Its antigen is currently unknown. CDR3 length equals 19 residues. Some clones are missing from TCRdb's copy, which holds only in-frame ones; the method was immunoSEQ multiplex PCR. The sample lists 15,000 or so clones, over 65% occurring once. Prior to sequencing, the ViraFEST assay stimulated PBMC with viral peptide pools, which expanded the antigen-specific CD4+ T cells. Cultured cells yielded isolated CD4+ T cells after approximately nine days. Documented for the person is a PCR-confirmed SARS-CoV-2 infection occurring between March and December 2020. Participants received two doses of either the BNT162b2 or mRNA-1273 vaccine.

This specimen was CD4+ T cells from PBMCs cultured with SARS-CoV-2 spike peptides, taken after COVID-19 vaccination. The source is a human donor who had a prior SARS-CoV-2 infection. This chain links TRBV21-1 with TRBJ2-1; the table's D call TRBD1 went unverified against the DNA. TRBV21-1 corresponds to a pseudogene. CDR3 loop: CASSKALLGVESSYNEQFF. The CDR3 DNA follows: TGTGCCAGCAGCAAAGCGCTTTTAGGGGTAGAGAGCTCCTACAATGAGCAGTTCTTC.